Listed here are 8 T cell receptor beta chains from one sample, sequenced in a study of shared clonotypes between healthy human individuals (dated by TCRdb to the early 2020s). Receptors were amplified or captured by the immunoSEQ multiplex PCR assay. TCRdb's version of the immuneACCESS table is confined to in-frame rearrangements and falls short of the full clone set. An unresolved V gene accounts for under half of the shortfall where checked; the remainder is of unknown origin. Counted in this sample were over 700,000 clones; around 70% of them appeared once. The top ten hold about 1.7% of the sample. Material for sequencing was memory CD4+ T cells sorted from blood. What this sample's cell subset or site label stands for: CD45RA-negative fraction. The receptors here all came from a woman aged 25-40 years in good health.

The chain recombines TRBV4-1 with TRBJ1-1, with 9 bases aligning to TRBD1. The J segment lost 7 bases and the V segment lost 2 bases, leaving 11 bases of the junction unmatched. The CDR3 is 16 residues long. Germline V lookup: CDR1 MGHRA, CDR2 YSYEKL. CDR3 coding DNA: TGCGCCAGCAGCCAAACAGGGGGCCCCGGTGATAATGAAGCTTTCTTT. This codes for CASSQTGGPGDNEAFF.

The chain has TRBV5-1 and TRBJ2-2; either TRBD1 or TRBD2 may supply D (5 bases each). The CDR3 is 15 amino acids. The germline V gene encodes CDR1 SGHRS and CDR2 YFSETQ. Trimming took off 3 bases at V and 2 bases at J, with 11 bases between the two ends. The CDR3 nucleotides read TGCGCCAGCAGCTCGGGACCGAGAAACACCGGGGAGCTGTTTTTT. Its protein is CASSSGPRNTGELFF.

V usage is TRBV19 and J usage is TRBJ2-1, with TRBD2 matching over 10 bases. The germline V gene has CDR1 LNHDA and CDR2 SQIVND (reference sequence). Losses at the gene ends were 8 bases for V and 4 bases for J; bases not matched to a gene: 5. CDR3 length equals 14 residues. The CDR3 here is CASRKAGGYNEQFF. CDR3 coding DNA: TGTGCCAGTCGTAAAGCGGGAGGGTACAATGAGCAGTTCTTC. Together with reference TRBV19 and TRBJ2-1, the CDR3 gives the full variable domain: DGGITQSPKYLFRKEGQNVTLSCEQNLNHDAMYWYRQDPGQGLRLIYYSQIVNDFQKGDIAEGYSVSREKKESFPLTVTSAQKNPTAFYLCASRKAGGYNEQFFGPGTRLTVL.

V and J are TRBV5-1 and TRBJ2-1; tentative D call: TRBD2 (6 bases). This CDR3 comprises 15 residues. Germline CDR1 SGHRS, CDR2 YFSETQ. V gave up 2 bases and J gave up 4 bases, with 13 bases separating them. CDR3 residues: CASSFRESLYNEQFF. In nucleotides, the CDR3 is TGCGCCAGCAGCTTCCGGGAGTCCCTATACAATGAGCAGTTCTTC. Filled out from reference TRBV5-1 and TRBJ2-1, the complete variable domain reads KAGVTQTPRYLIKTRGQQVTLSCSPISGHRSVSWYQQTPGQGLQFLFEYFSETQRNKGNFPGRFSGRQFSNSRSEMNVSTLELGDSALYLCASSFRESLYNEQFFGPGTRLTVL.

This clone was counted only a few times. The chain couples TRBV2 to TRBJ1-5, with no clear D. V lost 7 bases, J lost 7 bases, and 26 bases lay in between. Germline V gives CDR1 SNHLY, CDR2 FYNNEI. The CDR3 totals 17 residues. The DNA for the CDR3 is TGTGCCAGCACTCCCCCCGCTGGCAGTAGGTCAATGCAGCCCCAGCATTTT. It specifies CASTPPAGSRSMQPQHF.

The chain employs TRBV7-2 and TRBJ2-1, with no clear D. This CDR3 is 12 amino acids long. V was cut by 2 bases and J by 11 bases, with 10 bases left in between. The germline CDR1 and CDR2 sequences are SGHTA and FQGNSA. The CDR3 reads CASSLFRNKQFF. DNA for the CDR3: TGTGCCAGCAGCTTATTTCGAAATAAGCAGTTCTTC.

The chain recombines TRBV6-1 with TRBJ2-1, with D perhaps matching TRBD2 (6 bases). V was pared by 10 bases and J by 5 bases, with 15 bases between. The CDR3 length is 13 residues. Germline V gene data show CDR1 as MNHNS and CDR2 as SASEGT. The CDR3 reads CATLALGDNEQFF. Written as DNA, the CDR3 is TGTGCCACCCTAGCGCTCGGGGACAATGAGCAGTTCTTC.

This clone was observed a handful of times. CDR3 residues: CASSPSPVGGRKSYEQYF. CDR3 coding DNA: TGTGCCAGCAGTCCATCCCCAGTGGGCGGGAGAAAGTCGTACGAGCAGTACTTC. The rearrangement links TRBV27 to TRBJ2-7; 7 nucleotides align to TRBD2. The CDR3 totals 18 residues. J lost 4 bases, V lost 5 bases, and 20 bases had no gene match. The V gene's germline CDR1 is MNHEY and CDR2 SMNVEV (reference sequence).